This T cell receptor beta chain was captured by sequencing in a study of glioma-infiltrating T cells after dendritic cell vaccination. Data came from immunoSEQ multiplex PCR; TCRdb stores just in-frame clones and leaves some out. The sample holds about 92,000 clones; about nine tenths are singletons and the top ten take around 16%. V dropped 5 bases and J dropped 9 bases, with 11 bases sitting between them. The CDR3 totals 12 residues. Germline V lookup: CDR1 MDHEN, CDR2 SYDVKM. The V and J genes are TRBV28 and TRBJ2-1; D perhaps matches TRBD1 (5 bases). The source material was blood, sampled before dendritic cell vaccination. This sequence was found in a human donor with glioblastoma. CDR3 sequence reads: CASSIRVAEQFF. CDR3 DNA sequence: TGTGCCAGCAGTATCAGGGTGGCTGAGCAGTTCTTC.